Below, 9 T cell receptor beta chains from the same sample are listed, as sequenced in a study of glioma-infiltrating T cells. The iRepertoire nested amplicon-rescue multiplex PCR amplified TCR alpha and beta CDR3s from RNA. TCRdb ran MiXCR on the multiplex PCR reads and lists one entry per CDR3 protein. The sample has tens of thousands of distinct CDR3 sequences, approximately 39% seen once. The sample consisted of glioma tissue, nonneoplastic brain tissue, or PBMCs (not recorded which). The receptor source for this set is a human donor with low-grade glioma or glioblastoma, undergoing nonglioma brain surgery, or in good health (not recorded which).

This clonotype has at least ten counts. The chain is built from TRBV10-2 and TRBJ2-3; the D is unclear. V lost 8 bases, J lost 1 base, and 22 bases lay in between. The CDR3 is 17 amino acids. In germline, CDR1 is WSHSY, CDR2 SAAADI. CDR3 bases: TGCGCCAGCCGCGACCTTTTCTTAGCCGCCCGCACAGATACGCAGTATTTT. It yields the protein CASRDLFLAARTDTQYF.

This clonotype was picked up many times. As DNA, the CDR3 is TGTGCCAGCAGTTTAGTGGTGACAGGGGGCTCCGGGGAGCTGTTTTTT. This sequence encodes CASSLVVTGGSGELFF. This sequence joins TRBV12-3 or TRBV12-4 and TRBJ2-2, with 10 bases identical to TRBD1. Trimming took 1 base from V and 6 from J; bases not matched to a gene: 5. CDR3 length: 16 amino acids.

This clonotype was observed at least ten times. J is TRBJ2-7 and V is TRBV29-1, with D possibly matching TRBD1 (6 bases). V was cut by 5 bases and J by 3 bases, with 23 bases left in between. Germline V gives CDR1 SQVTM, CDR2 ANQGSEA. The CDR3 is 16 amino acids. DNA of the CDR3: TGCAGCGTTACTATTCTTACAGGGTTCCCGAACTACGAGCAGTACTTC. Translated, it gives CSVTILTGFPNYEQYF.

The V call is TRBV24-1, the J call TRBJ2-4; tentatively, D is TRBD2 (6 bases). The CDR3 has 15 residues. The germline V and J ends were trimmed by 3 bases and 8 bases, with 16 bases remaining between them. Per germline, CDR1 KGHDR and CDR2 SFDVKD. This CDR3 reads CATSDTREGGDIQYF. DNA of the CDR3: TGTGCCACCAGTGATACCCGCGAGGGCGGGGACATTCAGTACTTC.

Worth noting for this clonotype: One junction end does not reproduce the germline sequence, and a read error may be involved. The rearrangement uses TRBV27 and TRBJ2-7; 8 nucleotides agree with TRBD2. CDR1 and CDR2 from the germline V gene are MNHEY and SMNVEV (reference sequence). This CDR3 contains 17 residues. The CDR3 reads CASGFVRLRRGEYEQYF. Here the CDR3 DNA reads TGTGCCAGCGGTTTTGTTCGTTTAAGGCGGGGGGAGTACGAGCAGTACTTC.

This clonotype was recorded at least ten times. This sequence joins TRBV12-3 or TRBV12-4 and TRBJ2-1, with 11 bases matching TRBD2. V lost 7 bases, J lost 7 bases, and 18 bases stayed unmatched. This CDR3 has 18 amino acids. The CDR3 here is CASNKLTSGSFAGNEQFF. In nucleotides, the CDR3 is TGTGCCAGCAATAAACTAACTAGCGGGAGTTTCGCCGGGAATGAGCAGTTCTTC.

This chain uses TRBV5-8 with TRBJ2-2, with 7 bases lining up with TRBD1. In germline, CDR1 is SGHTS, CDR2 YDEGEE. The CDR3 extends over 14 amino acids. V dropped 3 bases and J dropped 4; count of bases not matched to a gene: 3. The CDR3 region has the DNA TGTGCCAGCAGCTACAGGGGTCTCACCGGGGAGCTGTTTTTT. This codes for CASSYRGLTGELFF.

In its sample, this clonotype was seen many times. This chain connects TRBV6-1 to TRBJ2-7; 8 bases are a match to TRBD2. This CDR3 is 16 amino acids long. In germline, CDR1 is MNHNS, CDR2 SASEGT. V shed 6 bases, J shed 3 bases, and the junction held 13 bases outside the gene matches. The CDR3, as DNA: TGTGCCAGCAGCCTAAGTCAGCGGGAGCCCAACTACGAGCAGTACTTC. Its translation: CASSLSQREPNYEQYF.

This clonotype was seen ten or more times. V is TRBV29-1 and J is TRBJ1-2; weak D call: TRBD1 (5 bases). The germline V and J ends were trimmed by 4 bases and 3 bases, with 9 bases remaining between them. From germline, CDR1 is SQVTM and CDR2 ANQGSEA. The CDR3 runs 12 residues. The CDR3 DNA reads TGCAGCGTTGCAGGGCTCGACTATGGCTACACCTTC. Translation gives CSVAGLDYGYTF.